Presented here are 16 T cell receptor beta chains from one specimen sequenced in a study of radiotherapy plus CTLA-4 blockade in lung cancer. Assay used: immunoSEQ multiplex PCR; TCRdb lists only in-frame clones, some missing. The sample yields around 80,000 clones, around 78% seen once. The input for sequencing was peripheral blood, taken from a patient treated with radiotherapy plus ipilimumab. The receptors were gathered from a human donor with non-small cell lung cancer whose response to radiotherapy plus ipilimumab could not be evaluated. Some clones in this sample may be carry-over from other donors' samples.

The V call is TRBV7-2, the J call TRBJ2-1, with D possibly being TRBD2 (5 bases). The V gene's germline CDR1 is SGHTA and CDR2 FQGNSA. CDR3 length: 14 amino acids. V lost 7 bases and J lost 10, with 20 bases in between. The chain's CDR3 is CASNPLVALGEQFF. The CDR3 DNA sequence: TGTGCCAGCAACCCACTAGTGGCCCTAGGGGAGCAGTTCTTC. The full variable domain, in which reference TRBV7-2 and TRBJ2-1 provide the parts outside the CDR3, is GAGVSQSPSNKVTEKGKDVELRCDPISGHTALYWYRQSLGQGLEFLIYFQGNSAPDKSGLPSDRFSAERTGGSVSTLTIQRTQQEDSAVYLCASNPLVALGEQFFGPGTRLTVL.

V is TRBV5-1 and J is TRBJ2-7; maybe TRBD2 (6 bases). The CDR3 spans 15 residues. CDR1 is SGHRS and CDR2 is YFSETQ in the germline V gene. Trimming shortened V by 0 bases and J by 3 bases, and 13 bases separated the two germline ends. This chain's CDR3 is CASSLEQGGDYEQYF. CDR3 in DNA: TGCGCCAGCAGCTTGGAGCAGGGAGGAGACTACGAGCAGTACTTC.

The chain couples TRBV13 to TRBJ1-6; D not resolved. V was cut by 5 bases and J by 8 bases, with 10 bases left in between. The CDR3 contains 13 residues. Germline CDR1 reads PRHDT; CDR2 reads FYEKMQ (reference sequence). Here the CDR3 reads CASSLNMDSPLHF. DNA for the CDR3: TGTGCCAGCAGCCTTAACATGGATTCACCCCTCCACTTT.

The CDR3 loop reads CASTWTSGGADNEQFF. CDR3 in DNA: TGTGCCAGCACCTGGACTAGCGGGGGGGCCGACAATGAGCAGTTCTTC. The V call is TRBV27, the J call TRBJ2-1, with TRBD2 matching 15 bases. The CDR3 runs to 16 residues. Germline CDR1 is MNHEY and CDR2 is SMNVEV (reference sequence). Trimming at V came to 7 bases and at J to 5 bases, leaving 6 bases not matched to a gene.

The chain recombines TRBV7-2 with TRBJ2-7, with D maybe TRBD1 (5 bases). The V gene's germline CDR1 is SGHTA and CDR2 FQGNSA. V was clipped by 0 bases and J by 6 bases, with 9 bases between them. This CDR3 region has 13 residues. CDR3 region: CASSLAFRGEQYF. The CDR3 DNA follows: TGTGCCAGCAGCTTAGCATTTAGGGGCGAGCAGTACTTC.

This clone was detected only a few times. This rearrangement joins TRBV28 to TRBJ1-5; a possible D gene is TRBD1 (5 bases). Germline-derived CDR1 and CDR2 are MDHEN and SYDVKM. The V end was cut by 6 bases, the J end by 7 bases, with 19 bases between. The CDR3 is made up of 15 amino acids. The DNA for the CDR3 is TGTGCCAGCAGGTGGATGGGGGGAAATTTCCAGCCCCAGCATTTT. Translating gives CASRWMGGNFQPQHF.

The chain couples TRBV6-6 to TRBJ1-5; D remains unclear. This CDR3 comprises 15 residues. With 5 bases removed from V and 4 bases from J, the gap between germline ends came to 15 bases. Per germline, CDR1 MNHNY and CDR2 SVGAGI (reference sequence). The CDR3: CASSKPAGGNQPQHF. Here the CDR3 DNA reads TGTGCCAGCAGTAAGCCGGCAGGCGGGAATCAGCCCCAGCATTTT.

The gene calls are TRBV6-5 and TRBJ1-1; D might be TRBD1 (5 bases). The germline V and J ends were trimmed by 5 bases and 6 bases, with 10 bases remaining between them. The V gene's germline CDR1 is MNHEY and CDR2 SVGAGI. The CDR3 is made up of 12 amino acids. CDR3 sequence reads: CASSGGLAEAFF. The DNA of the CDR3 is TGTGCCAGCAGTGGGGGACTCGCTGAAGCTTTCTTT.

The chain employs TRBV10-3 and TRBJ1-5; TRBD1 is a possible D gene (6 bases). Germline lookup yields CDR1 ENHRY and CDR2 SYGVKD. Trimming took off 4 bases at V and 5 bases at J, with 15 bases between the two ends. The CDR3 is 15 residues long. CDR3 DNA: TGTGCCATCAGTGCCGCCGAGGGGGGGGATCAGCCCCAGCATTTT. Translated, it gives CAISAAEGGDQPQHF.

In this sample, this clone turned up a few times. The rearrangement links TRBV4-3 to TRBJ2-5, with D maybe TRBD1 (6 bases). CDR3 length: 16 residues. With 0 bases removed from V and 1 base from J, the gap between germline ends came to 12 bases. In germline, CDR1 is LGHNA, CDR2 YSLEER. The DNA for the CDR3 is TGCGCCAGCAGCCAAGAGTATCGACAGGTCCAAGAGACCCAGTACTTC. As protein: CASSQEYRQVQETQYF.

In its sample, this clone was seen a few times. The gene calls are TRBV6-1 and TRBJ1-2; no reliable D call. Between the trimmed V and J ends, which lost 4 bases and 5 bases, there was a span of 8 bases. There are 12 residues in the CDR3. Germline-derived CDR1 and CDR2 are MNHNS and SASEGT. CDR3 residues: CASSVGIYGYTF. In DNA form, the CDR3 reads TGTGCCAGCAGTGTGGGCATTTATGGCTACACCTTC.

The chain carries TRBV12-5 and TRBJ2-3; tentative D call: TRBD2 (6 bases). CDR3 length equals 16 residues. V shed 0 bases and J shed 3 bases, with 13 bases lying between them. The germline CDR1 and CDR2 sequences are LGHNT and FRNRAP. Here the CDR3 DNA reads TGTGCTAGTGGTTTGGTACTGGGTGGGGGGACAGATACGCAGTATTTT. This sequence encodes CASGLVLGGGTDTQYF.

The chain couples TRBV27 to TRBJ1-6; 10 positions agree with TRBD1. In germline, CDR1 is MNHEY, CDR2 SMNVEV (reference sequence). V lost 3 bases and J lost 9; bases outside the gene matches: 5. The CDR3 is made up of 15 amino acids. The DNA of the CDR3 is TGTGCCAGCAGTTTGGTCGGGACAGGGGTTTCACCCCTCCACTTT. It encodes CASSLVGTGVSPLHF.

The chain links TRBV5-1 to TRBJ2-7; TRBD2 might be the D (6 bases). Trimming left V 4 bases short and J 3 bases short, with 14 bases between. CDR1 is SGHRS and CDR2 is YFSETQ in the germline V gene. The CDR3 extends over 14 amino acids. Written as DNA, the CDR3 is TGCGCCAGCAGCGTCTCGGGACTCCTCTACGAGCAGTACTTC. It is translated as CASSVSGLLYEQYF.

J is TRBJ1-6 and V is TRBV28; a weak D match, TRBD1 (6 bases). Germline CDR1 MDHEN, CDR2 SYDVKM. The CDR3 runs to 12 residues. The V end lost 9 bases, the J end lost 13 bases, and 16 bases lay between the germline ends. The CDR3 sequence: CASRGGGGPLHF. As DNA, the CDR3 is TGTGCCAGTCGGGGAGGGGGTGGGCCCCTCCACTTT.

The chain employs TRBV7-2 and TRBJ1-2; 12 nucleotides line up with TRBD1. This CDR3 region has 16 residues. Germline trimming cut 1 base from V and 4 bases from J; bases unmatched to any gene: 4. In germline, CDR1 is SGHTA, CDR2 FQGNSA. The CDR3 nucleotides are TGTGCCAGCAGCTTAGGGGGACAGGGGGCGGTCTATGGCTACACCTTC. This gives the protein CASSLGGQGAVYGYTF.